This TCR beta chain comes out of a study of cytomegalovirus exposure and HLA in healthy donors. Across the study: The 120 validation repertoires matched the roughly 700 first-cohort repertoires in platform, a later analysis reported.

The V segment lost 4 bases and the J segment 5 bases; nucleotides outside the gene matches: 8. The CDR3 runs 15 residues. Germline V gene sequence: CDR1 GTSNPN, CDR2 SVGIG (reference sequence). This clone came up a few times. Sequencing used immunoSEQ multiplex PCR; TCRdb keeps in-frame clones, though not all of them. The sample has approximately 300,000 clones; roughly 87% are singletons. Sequenced input: PBMCs. This chain uses TRBV30 with TRBJ1-3; 10 bases are a match to TRBD1. The clonotype comes from a woman aged 25 to 39 in good health and CMV-seropositive. The DNA for the CDR3 is TGTGCCTGGACTGTCCCGGGACAGGGGAGAAACACCATATATTTT. Translation gives CAWTVPGQGRNTIYF.